The 28 T cell receptor beta chains below all came from one sample that was sequenced in a study of CXCR3-negative and CXCR3-positive naive CD8 T cells. Overall study results and limits: Relative to CXCR3-negative naive cells, CXCR3-positive naive cells had more hydrophobic TRB CDR3s.

No antigen has been identified for these receptors. Libraries of TRB cDNA were made by 5' RACE and carried UMIs. Reanalyzing the 5' RACE reads, TCRdb keeps one entry per CDR3 protein, without DNA. The table for this sample gives 90,000 to 100,000 distinct CDR3 sequences. Sequenced input: naive CXCR3+ CD8+ T cells from blood. Subset denoted: CD45RO-CCR7+CD27+CD95- naive CD8+ T cells expressing CXCR3 (TNR3+). These receptors originate from a human donor in good health. Some clones in this sample may be carry-over from other donors' samples.

This chain connects TRBV5-5 to TRBJ2-7. Germline V gives CDR1 SGHKS, CDR2 YYEKEE (reference sequence). CDR3 length: 11 amino acids. The CDR3: CASGRTYEQYF.

This chain connects TRBV7-2 to TRBJ2-7. CDR1 SGHTA and CDR2 FQGNSA come from the germline V gene. This CDR3 has 13 residues. CDR3 sequence: CASSLPSSYEQYF.

The rearrangement links TRBV6-6 to TRBJ1-5; lacking DNA, the TRBD1 call made by TCRdb goes unchecked. Germline V gene lookup returns CDR1 MNHNY and CDR2 SVGAGI (reference sequence). The CDR3 spans 15 residues. The CDR3 reads CASSYPGTGYQPQHF.

V gene TRBV7-2 combines with J gene TRBJ2-7. Germline loops: CDR1 SGHTA, CDR2 FQGNSA. This CDR3 region has 13 residues. The CDR3 protein is CASSGRFWDEQYF.

This chain connects TRBV7-2 to TRBJ2-7. CDR1 is SGHTA and CDR2 is FQGNSA in the germline V gene. This CDR3 has 14 amino acids. The CDR3 sequence: CASSFSGYSYEQYF.

The V and J genes are TRBV4-2 and TRBJ1-1. The CDR3 has 14 residues. Germline-derived CDR1 and CDR2 are LGHNA and YNFKEQ. CDR3 loop: CASSQITANTEAFF.

This rearrangement joins TRBV6-2 or TRBV6-3 to TRBJ2-7. The CDR3 is 12 amino acids. Germline assignment: CDR1 MNHEY and CDR2 SVGEGT. The CDR3 is CASQLYSYEQYF.

The J gene is TRBJ1-1, the V gene TRBV7-2; TCRdb returns TRBD1, unconfirmable since there is no DNA. Germline loops: CDR1 SGHTA, CDR2 FQGNSA. The CDR3 extends over 16 amino acids. The CDR3 here is CASSPPPTERSTEAFF.

The chain has TRBV12-3 or TRBV12-4 and TRBJ2-2. This CDR3 has 13 residues. CDR3 amino acids: CASSSVGAGELFF.

This sequence joins TRBV11-3 and TRBJ2-7; the TRBD1 assignment by TCRdb is unverifiable without DNA. CDR1 and CDR2 from the germline V gene are SGHNT and YENEEA. The CDR3 consists of 14 residues. The CDR3 sequence: CASSFGTGAYEQYF.

The genes are TRBV7-3 and TRBJ2-5; TCRdb outputs TRBD1, but without DNA this stays unchecked. Looked up from germline, CDR1 is SGHTA and CDR2 is FQGTGA. This CDR3 has 16 residues. The CDR3 loop reads CASSPPSGTGEETQYF.

This chain uses TRBV6-5 with TRBJ2-6; TCRdb reports TRBD1, a call that lacks DNA to check it against. The V gene's germline CDR1 is MNHEY and CDR2 SVGAGI. This CDR3 is built from 23 residues. This CDR3 reads CASSISPAIIRGVSTSGANVLTF.

This rearrangement joins TRBV7-8 to TRBJ2-3. Germline CDR1 reads SGHVS; CDR2 reads FQNEAQ. This CDR3 comprises 12 residues. The CDR3 sequence is CASSLDRDTQYF.

The rearrangement joins TRBV12-3 or TRBV12-4 to TRBJ2-5; the TRBD1 assignment by TCRdb is unverifiable without DNA. There are 15 residues in the CDR3. CDR3 sequence: CASSPRGQTQETQYF.

The chain uses TRBV9 and TRBJ2-7; TCRdb names TRBD1, which stays unverified in the absence of DNA. The CDR3 covers 15 residues. Germline CDR1 reads SGDLS; CDR2 reads YYNGEE. CDR3 protein: CASSGGQGSFYEQYF.

This chain uses TRBV20-1 with TRBJ2-5; TCRdb calls TRBD1, which cannot be checked without DNA. Germline V gene sequence: CDR1 DFQATT, CDR2 SNEGSKA (reference sequence). CDR3 length: 13 residues. CDR3 sequence: CSALLGLQETQYF.

CDR3 residues: CASTYSGTGSTEAFF. V gene TRBV6-6 combines with J gene TRBJ1-1; without DNA, the TCRdb call of TRBD1 cannot be checked. Per the germline V gene, CDR1 is MNHNY and CDR2 is SVGAGI (reference sequence). This CDR3 comprises 15 residues.

The J gene is TRBJ2-5, the V gene TRBV28; the D gene TCRdb calls, TRBD1, cannot be checked with no DNA. CDR1 is MDHEN, CDR2 SYDVKM, per germline. The CDR3 length is 13 residues. CDR3 residues: CASRTTGGETQYF.

The chain employs TRBV30 and TRBJ2-1; TCRdb outputs TRBD1, but without DNA this stays unchecked. This CDR3 region has 14 residues. Germline CDR1 GTSNPN, CDR2 SVGIG (reference sequence). CDR3 protein: CAWSTTLDRPEQFF.

The J gene is TRBJ2-7, the V gene TRBV7-2; TCRdb indicates TRBD1, and absent DNA this call remains unverified. The CDR3 totals 13 residues. The germline V gene has CDR1 SGHTA and CDR2 FQGNSA. CDR3 residues: CASSLGRAYEQYF.

The CDR3 region is CASSLSWGYNEQFF. The rearrangement joins TRBV7-2 to TRBJ2-1. The CDR3 has 14 residues. CDR1 is SGHTA, CDR2 FQGNSA, per germline.

The V call is TRBV5-5, the J call TRBJ1-2; the TCRdb call, TRBD1, lacks DNA for checking. Looked up from germline, CDR1 is SGHKS and CDR2 is YYEKEE (reference sequence). This CDR3 region has 16 residues. CDR3 protein: CASSHPQGTGFFGYTF.

The chain joins TRBV6-2 or TRBV6-3 to TRBJ2-7; checking the TCRdb D call of TRBD2 is not possible without DNA. The CDR3 runs to 15 residues. Germline assignment: CDR1 MNHEY and CDR2 SVGEGT. The CDR3 loop is CASISGLADDYEQYF.

The chain carries TRBV14 and TRBJ1-1. Germline loops: CDR1 SGHDN, CDR2 FVKESK. The CDR3 is made up of 14 amino acids. This chain's CDR3 is CASSQENEHTEAFF.

This rearrangement joins TRBV6-6 to TRBJ2-3; TCRdb reports TRBD2, a call that lacks DNA to check it against. CDR1 is MNHNY and CDR2 is SVGAGI in the germline V gene (reference sequence). The CDR3 runs 15 residues. CDR3 loop: CASSHFSGGTDTQYF.

The chain couples TRBV2 to TRBJ1-2; TCRdb's assignment of TRBD1 cannot be checked, as there is no DNA. CDR1 is SNHLY, CDR2 FYNNEI, per germline. There are 16 residues in the CDR3. The CDR3 protein is CASSEVFSGDLSGYTF.

The chain is built from TRBV4-1 and TRBJ2-3; TCRdb's D gene call, TRBD1, goes unchecked for lack of DNA. The CDR3 has 17 amino acids. Germline-derived CDR1 and CDR2 are MGHRA and YSYEKL. CDR3 protein: CASSQGSTGVGTDTQYF.

V and J are TRBV12-3 or TRBV12-4 and TRBJ1-1. The CDR3 length is 12 residues. CDR3 region: CASSFGGVEAFF.